A single sample is the source of the 13 T cell receptor beta chains below, sequenced in a study of T-cell memory formation after mild COVID-19. From the 5' RACE reads, TCRdb called clonotypes with MiXCR, one entry per CDR3 protein. This table holds around 250,000 distinct CDR3 sequences, over 9% found once. Input material: PBMCs or a T cell subset sorted from them (not recorded which). The receptors come from a young man who had mild COVID-19 (a few samples of this study predate the infection). Cell type and time point are not known.

This clonotype was seen a handful of times. V is TRBV7-9 and J is TRBJ2-3, with D unclear. V was trimmed by 5 bases and J by 2 bases, leaving 17 bases between them. Germline V gene lookup returns CDR1 SEHNR and CDR2 FQNEAQ (reference sequence). The CDR3 is 16 amino acids. As DNA, the CDR3 is TGTGCCAGCAGCGCTCTCCCTTGGGCATACACAGATACGCAGTATTTT. Its translation: CASSALPWAYTDTQYF.

V is TRBV28 and J is TRBJ1-2, with D possibly being TRBD1 (5 bases). This CDR3 is built from 14 residues. Germline V CDR1 and CDR2: MDHEN, SYDVKM. V dropped 6 bases and J dropped 5 bases, with 16 bases sitting between them. CDR3 DNA sequence: TGTGCCAGCAGGACCCCCGGGGGGATTTATGGCTACACCTTC. It encodes CASRTPGGIYGYTF.

J is TRBJ2-5 and V is TRBV28, with a weak D call TRBD2 (7 bases). The CDR3 is 13 amino acids. CDR1 MDHEN and CDR2 SYDVKM come from the germline V gene. Between the trimmed V and J ends, which lost 6 bases and 1 base, there was a span of 9 bases. CDR3 nucleotide sequence: TGTGCCAGCAGGCGGGGGCCCCAAGAGACCCAGTACTTC. This sequence encodes CASRRGPQETQYF.

This clonotype has just a few counts. This chain uses TRBV12-3 or TRBV12-4 with TRBJ2-1; 11 positions match TRBD2. Losses at the gene ends were 6 bases for V and 0 bases for J; bases not matched to a gene: 4. This CDR3 is built from 16 residues. The CDR3 DNA reads TGTGCCAGCAGAGGACTAGCGGGTAGCTCCTACAATGAGCAGTTCTTC. It yields the protein CASRGLAGSSYNEQFF.

This clonotype was found many times. J is TRBJ1-5 and V is TRBV20-1; tentatively, D is TRBD1 (5 bases). The length of the CDR3 is 17 residues. V shed 3 bases and J shed 2 bases, with 20 bases lying between them. The germline CDR1 and CDR2 sequences are DFQATT and SNEGSKA (reference sequence). This CDR3 reads CSARSGTPKGGNQPQHF. CDR3 nucleotide sequence: TGCAGTGCTAGGTCCGGGACCCCCAAAGGAGGCAATCAGCCCCAGCATTTT.

There are a few counts of this clonotype. J is TRBJ1-5 and V is TRBV19; D is perhaps TRBD1 (5 bases). In germline, CDR1 is LNHDA, CDR2 SQIVND (reference sequence). The V gene lost 3 bases and the J gene lost 2 bases, with 11 bases spanning the gap. There are 15 residues in the CDR3. CDR3 nucleotide sequence: TGTGCCAGTAGTATTGAACAGGTGGGCAATCAGCCCCAGCATTTT. This translates into CASSIEQVGNQPQHF.

This clonotype was recorded a few times. The chain links TRBV30 to TRBJ2-2, with D unresolved. CDR3 length: 14 residues. CDR1 GTSNPN and CDR2 SVGIG come from the germline V gene (reference sequence). V was shortened by 3 bases and J by 0 bases, with 8 bases between the two germline ends. The CDR3 region is CAWRTLANTGELFF. The CDR3 DNA follows: TGTGCCTGGAGGACCCTCGCGAACACCGGGGAGCTGTTTTTT.

The genes are TRBV29-1 and TRBJ1-2, with 10 positions matching TRBD1. V trimming: 7 bases; J trimming: 4 bases; junction bases outside the gene matches: 6. The CDR3 has 13 amino acids. Germline V lookup: CDR1 SQVTM, CDR2 ANQGSEA. The CDR3 DNA sequence: TGCAGCGCTATCGGGACAGGGGCCTATGGCTACACCTTC. Translating gives CSAIGTGAYGYTF. Filled out from reference TRBV29-1 and TRBJ1-2, the complete variable domain reads SAVISQKPSRDICQRGTSLTIQCQVDSQVTMMFWYRQQPGQSLTLIATANQGSEATYESGFVIDKFPISRPNLTFSTLTVSNMSPEDSSIYLCSAIGTGAYGYTFGSGTRLTVV.

This chain joins TRBV3-1 and TRBJ2-7, with D maybe TRBD2 (5 bases). The CDR3 spans 12 residues. CDR1 and CDR2 (germline): LGHDT, YNNKEL (reference sequence). Trimming took off 4 bases at V and 7 bases at J, with 11 bases between the two ends. The CDR3 sequence: CASSPSAGEQYF. Here the CDR3 DNA reads TGTGCCAGCAGCCCGTCGGCGGGTGAGCAGTACTTC.

This chain connects TRBV4-1 to TRBJ1-4; perhaps TRBD1 as D (5 bases). V was cut by 4 bases and J by 3 bases, with 12 bases left in between. This CDR3 has 15 amino acids. Per germline, CDR1 MGHRA and CDR2 YSYEKL. The CDR3 loop is CASSPKWGANEKLFF. Written as DNA, the CDR3 is TGCGCCAGCAGCCCCAAATGGGGGGCTAATGAAAAACTGTTTTTT.

In its sample, this clonotype was seen a few times. The chain has TRBV4-3 and TRBJ1-2; tentatively, D is TRBD1 (5 bases). V shed 0 bases and J shed 3 bases, with 14 bases lying between them. Germline lookup yields CDR1 LGHNA and CDR2 YSLEER. The length of the CDR3 is 16 residues. The CDR3 DNA sequence: TGCGCCAGCAGCCAAGATCTGGGGGACTTTGACTATGGCTACACCTTC. Amino acids: CASSQDLGDFDYGYTF.

The J gene is TRBJ1-2, the V gene TRBV19; 8 bases are shared with TRBD1. V was clipped by 7 bases and J by 8 bases; unmatched bases: 12. This CDR3 region has 14 residues. Germline CDR1 is LNHDA and CDR2 is SQIVND (reference sequence). CDR3 region: CASISGQGTRGYTF. CDR3 nucleotides: TGTGCCAGTATCAGCGGACAGGGCACGAGGGGCTACACCTTC.

This clonotype was detected ten times or more. The chain joins TRBV7-8 to TRBJ2-7; 8 bases agree with TRBD1. Germline CDR1 reads SGHVS; CDR2 reads FQNEAQ. The V and J ends lost 5 bases and 2 bases, in that order; junction bases with no gene match: 5. This CDR3 is built from 14 residues. In DNA, the CDR3 is TGTGCCAGCAGCGTCGGACAGGGTGCCTACGAGCAGTACTTC. It codes for CASSVGQGAYEQYF.